The 32 T cell receptor beta chains reported below all come from one sample, sequenced in a study of blood T cell repertoires in COVID-19. The assay was immunoSEQ multiplex PCR, and TCRdb's table has in-frame clones only and misses some. The sample records 20,000 to 30,000 clones, approximately 86% being singletons. Sequencing was carried out using peripheral blood. These receptors originate from a man aged 45-60 years with active COVID-19.

Only a few counts were recorded for this clone. V and J are TRBV13 and TRBJ1-2; D unresolved. There are 14 residues in the CDR3. Trimming left V 2 bases short and J 4 bases short, with 11 bases between. CDR1 and CDR2 (germline): PRHDT, FYEKMQ (reference sequence). CDR3 protein: CASSLRDSIYGYTF. The CDR3 nucleotides read TGTGCCAGCAGCTTACGGGATTCCATCTATGGCTACACCTTC.

The chain has TRBV5-4 and TRBJ2-1; 11 nucleotides line up with TRBD1. V lost 0 bases, J lost 8 bases, and 7 bases stayed unmatched. Germline V gene lookup returns CDR1 SGHNT and CDR2 YYREEE (reference sequence). CDR3 length: 16 residues. Here the CDR3 reads CASSLALGQGAHEQFF. In DNA form, the CDR3 reads TGTGCCAGCAGCTTGGCCCTAGGACAGGGGGCACATGAGCAGTTCTTC.

V gene TRBV7-2 combines with J gene TRBJ2-5, with TRBD2 matching 8 bases. V lost 2 bases to trimming and J lost 5 bases; unmatched junction nucleotides: 7. The CDR3 extends over 15 amino acids. The germline V gene encodes CDR1 SGHTA and CDR2 FQGNSA. The CDR3 DNA reads as TGTGCCAGCAGCTTACGGCGCGGGGGGCCGGAGACCCAGTACTTC. The encoded protein is CASSLRRGGPETQYF.

This chain joins TRBV10-2 and TRBJ1-1; 8 bases align to TRBD1. Germline lookup yields CDR1 WSHSY and CDR2 SAAADI. J lost 3 bases, V lost 6 bases, and 9 bases had no gene match. CDR3 length: 15 amino acids. The CDR3 here is CASRPDRGAYTEAFF. For the CDR3, the DNA is TGCGCCAGCAGACCCGACAGGGGTGCGTACACTGAAGCTTTCTTT.

This chain links TRBV11-1 with TRBJ1-2; D not certain. Trimming shortened V by 1 base and J by 2 bases, and 5 bases separated the two germline ends. There are 13 residues in the CDR3. Germline CDR1 SGHAT, CDR2 FQDESV (reference sequence). The CDR3 sequence is CASSLGRNYGYTF. The CDR3 coding sequence is TGTGCCAGCAGCTTAGGCAGGAACTATGGCTACACCTTC.

The chain links TRBV15 to TRBJ2-5; D not resolved. The length of the CDR3 is 14 residues. CDR1 and CDR2 (germline): LNHNV, YYDKDF (reference sequence). V dropped 1 base and J dropped 1 base, with 7 bases sitting between them. The CDR3 DNA reads as TGTGCCACCAGCAGAGGTCAGGTCCAAGAGACCCAGTACTTC. Translated: CATSRGQVQETQYF.

A remark on this clone: The sample has other DNA sequences that encode this CDR3 too. The DNA of the CDR3 is TGTGCCAGCACAGCAGGGTCCTACGAGCAGTACTTC. Its protein is CASTAGSYEQYF. This chain uses TRBV2 with TRBJ2-7, with D perhaps TRBD1 (5 bases). This CDR3 has 12 amino acids. Germline lookup yields CDR1 SNHLY and CDR2 FYNNEI. V was trimmed by 7 bases and J by 1 base, leaving 8 bases between them.

V usage is TRBV25-1 and J usage is TRBJ2-2; 8 nucleotides line up with TRBD1. CDR3 length equals 14 residues. The junction had 4 bases not matched to a gene; V was cut back by 4 bases and J by 6 bases. Germline CDR1 MGHDK, CDR2 SYGVNS. The CDR3 nucleotides read TGTGCCAGCAGTGGGGACAGGCGCGCCGGGGAGCTGTTTTTT. Translating it yields CASSGDRRAGELFF.

The sample holds one count of this clone. V and J are TRBV3-1 (or the pseudogene TRBV3-2) and TRBJ2-1, with 9 bases aligning to TRBD2. CDR1 is LGHDT, CDR2 YNNKEL, per germline (reference sequence). V shed 5 bases, J shed 8 bases, and the junction held 13 bases outside the gene matches. The CDR3 has 16 residues. In nucleotides, the CDR3 is TGTGCCAGCAGCAGCGAAGCGGGAGGTACCTCCTATGAGCAGTTCTTC. As protein: CASSSEAGGTSYEQFF.

The chain is built from TRBV19 and TRBJ2-3; the D gene is possibly TRBD2 (7 bases). This CDR3 is 18 amino acids long. Germline CDR1 is LNHDA and CDR2 is SQIVND (reference sequence). The V end was cut by 3 bases, the J end by 2 bases, with 21 bases between. CDR3 bases: TGTGCCAGTAGTATGGGGGCTTGGGGGGGCTTCAACACAGATACGCAGTATTTT. It is translated as CASSMGAWGGFNTDTQYF.

J is TRBJ2-1 and V is TRBV18; 7 bases agree with TRBD1. V gave up 1 base and J gave up 6 bases; unmatched junction bases: 3. This CDR3 contains 14 residues. Looked up from germline, CDR1 is KGHSH and CDR2 is LQKENI. CDR3 DNA: TGTGCCAGCTCACCACAGGCAGGGGGCAATGAGCAGTTCTTC. It yields the protein CASSPQAGGNEQFF.

This chain uses TRBV2 with TRBJ1-6, with 8 positions matching TRBD1. The CDR3 has 13 amino acids. Trimming at V came to 11 bases and at J to 5 bases, leaving 5 bases not matched to a gene. Germline CDR1 is SNHLY and CDR2 is FYNNEI. CDR3: CAGQTGDNSPLHF. The CDR3, as DNA: TGTGCCGGCCAGACAGGGGATAATTCACCCCTCCACTTT.

For the CDR3, the DNA is TGTGCCACCAGCTACCGGCCGGGGGAGACCCAGTACTTC. Its translation: CATSYRPGETQYF. The genes are TRBV15 and TRBJ2-5; a weak D match, TRBD2 (5 bases). With 5 bases removed from V and 5 bases from J, the gap between germline ends came to 12 bases. The germline CDR1 and CDR2 sequences are LNHNV and YYDKDF (reference sequence). This CDR3 spans 13 amino acids.

DNA for the CDR3: TGTGCCAGCAGCTTCAGGGGATGGAACACTGAAGCTTTCTTT. Protein sequence: CASSFRGWNTEAFF. This rearrangement joins TRBV7-9 to TRBJ1-1; D perhaps matches TRBD1 (6 bases). The CDR3 sequence is 14 residues long. Germline loops: CDR1 SEHNR, CDR2 FQNEAQ (reference sequence). V was pared by 3 bases and J by 1 base, with 9 bases between.

The chain links TRBV30 to TRBJ1-1, with 8 bases identical to TRBD1. V gave up 3 bases and J gave up 2 bases; unmatched junction bases: 11. Germline CDR1 reads GTSNPN; CDR2 reads SVGIG (reference sequence). This CDR3 is 16 amino acids long. The CDR3 DNA sequence: TGTGCCTGGAGCCCAATGGACAGGGCACAAAACACTGAAGCTTTCTTT. It codes for CAWSPMDRAQNTEAFF.

With respect to this clone: At the DNA level, this CDR3 is encoded by other sequences in the same sample as well. This CDR3 reads CASSLTASTDTQYF. The CDR3 DNA follows: TGTGCCAGCAGCCTTACAGCTAGCACAGATACGCAGTATTTT. The chain has TRBV11-3 and TRBJ2-3; unclear D gene. This CDR3 has 14 amino acids. V lost 5 bases, J lost 0 bases, and 9 bases lay in between. Germline assignment: CDR1 SGHNT and CDR2 YENEEA. Together with reference TRBV11-3 and TRBJ2-3, the CDR3 gives the full variable domain: EAGVVQSPRYKIIEKKQPVAFWCNPISGHNTLYWYLQNLGQGPELLIRYENEEAVDDSQLPKDRFSAERLKGVDSTLKIQPAELGDSAVYLCASSLTASTDTQYFGPGTRLTVL.

The sample holds one count of this clone. The chain joins TRBV11-3 to TRBJ2-5; 7 nucleotides align to TRBD2. CDR1 is SGHNT, CDR2 YENEEA, per germline. With V trimmed by 5 bases and J by 2 bases, 11 bases remained unmatched. CDR3 length: 16 amino acids. As DNA, the CDR3 is TGTGCCAGCAGCCCTGTCCTAGCGGCACGACAAGAGACCCAGTACTTC. This codes for CASSPVLAARQETQYF. The variable domain in full, with the rest retrieved from reference TRBV11-3 and TRBJ2-5, is EAGVVQSPRYKIIEKKQPVAFWCNPISGHNTLYWYLQNLGQGPELLIRYENEEAVDDSQLPKDRFSAERLKGVDSTLKIQPAELGDSAVYLCASSPVLAARQETQYFGPGTRLLVL.

This chain links TRBV5-1 with TRBJ2-2; D may be TRBD1 (5 bases). V was trimmed by 2 bases and J by 4 bases, leaving 12 bases between them. This CDR3 is built from 15 residues. Germline V CDR1 and CDR2: SGHRS, YFSETQ. The CDR3 coding sequence is TGCGCCAGCAGCTTAACGACAGCCGGCACCGGGGAGCTGTTTTTT. Protein: CASSLTTAGTGELFF. The full variable domain, in which reference TRBV5-1 and TRBJ2-2 provide the parts outside the CDR3, is KAGVTQTPRYLIKTRGQQVTLSCSPISGHRSVSWYQQTPGQGLQFLFEYFSETQRNKGNFPGRFSGRQFSNSRSEMNVSTLELGDSALYLCASSLTTAGTGELFFGEGSRLTVL.

This chain uses TRBV5-4 with TRBJ2-7, with D tentatively TRBD1 (6 bases). This CDR3 is 14 amino acids long. Trimming shortened V by 0 bases and J by 5 bases, and 12 bases separated the two germline ends. The germline V gene has CDR1 SGHNT and CDR2 YYREEE (reference sequence). CDR3 loop: CASSLGGTSDEQYF. As DNA, the CDR3 is TGTGCCAGCAGCTTGGGGGGGACAAGCGACGAGCAGTACTTC.

V gene TRBV5-5 combines with J gene TRBJ2-7, with 8 positions matching TRBD1. Per germline, CDR1 SGHKS and CDR2 YYEKEE (reference sequence). Losses at the gene ends were 4 bases for V and 5 bases for J; bases not matched to a gene: 8. The CDR3 runs to 14 residues. CDR3 sequence reads: CASSAGQGANEQYF. The CDR3 DNA follows: TGTGCCAGCAGCGCTGGACAGGGAGCGAACGAGCAGTACTTC.

This rearrangement joins TRBV7-2 to TRBJ2-3; TRBD2 agrees at 10 bases. The germline CDR1 and CDR2 sequences are SGHTA and FQGNSA. This CDR3 comprises 16 residues. J was trimmed by 5 bases and V by 5 bases; bases with no gene match: 10. The CDR3 DNA reads as TGTGCCAGCAGCGGGGCTAGCGGGAGCGGGCGAGATACGCAGTATTTT. This gives the protein CASSGASGSGRDTQYF. Supplemented by reference TRBV7-2 and TRBJ2-3, the full variable domain reads GAGVSQSPSNKVTEKGKDVELRCDPISGHTALYWYRQSLGQGLEFLIYFQGNSAPDKSGLPSDRFSAERTGGSVSTLTIQRTQQEDSAVYLCASSGASGSGRDTQYFGPGTRLTVL.

The chain has TRBV2 and TRBJ2-1; D not resolved. The CDR3 is 15 residues long. Trimming shortened V by 6 bases and J by 0 bases, and 12 bases separated the two germline ends. In germline, CDR1 is SNHLY, CDR2 FYNNEI. CDR3 region: CASSPTERSYNEQFF. The CDR3 coding sequence is TGTGCCAGCAGCCCTACCGAGCGCTCCTACAATGAGCAGTTCTTC.

The chain couples TRBV28 to TRBJ2-4, with 10 bases fitting TRBD1. V shed 3 bases, J shed 1 base, and the junction held 21 bases outside the gene matches. Germline-derived CDR1 and CDR2 are MDHEN and SYDVKM. The CDR3 loop spans 22 amino acids. CDR3 protein: CASSFYSRGGTGETVAKNIQYF. The DNA for the CDR3 is TGTGCCAGCAGTTTTTATTCTAGGGGTGGGACAGGGGAAACAGTGGCCAAAAACATTCAGTACTTC.

This clone was seen just once. This chain links TRBV6-4 with TRBJ1-6; D perhaps matches TRBD1 (6 bases). This CDR3 spans 13 amino acids. V was trimmed by 3 bases and J by 7 bases, leaving 7 bases between them. Germline assignment: CDR1 MRHNA and CDR2 SNTAGT. CDR3 in amino acids: CASSERGNSPLHF. The CDR3, as DNA: TGTGCCAGCAGTGAAAGGGGGAATTCACCCCTCCACTTT.

The rearrangement links TRBV5-4 to TRBJ2-3, with 13 bases lining up with TRBD2. Trimming removed 4 bases from V and 7 bases from J; junction bases left unmatched: 6. The CDR3 has 15 residues. Germline CDR1 reads SGHNT; CDR2 reads YYREEE (reference sequence). The DNA of the CDR3 is TGTGCCAGCAGCCCTAGGACTAGCGGGAGTTATACGCAGTATTTT. As protein: CASSPRTSGSYTQYF.

J is TRBJ2-1 and V is TRBV7-9; the match to TRBD1 covers 7 bases. This CDR3 is built from 15 residues. J lost 7 bases, V lost 5 bases, and 11 bases had no gene match. Per the germline V gene, CDR1 is SEHNR and CDR2 is FQNEAQ (reference sequence). CDR3 sequence: CASSPPGQNGNEQFF. CDR3 bases: TGTGCCAGCAGCCCCCCGGGACAGAATGGTAATGAGCAGTTCTTC.

The chain combines TRBV3-1 (or the pseudogene TRBV3-2) with TRBJ2-2; D perhaps matches TRBD1 (6 bases). The CDR3 covers 16 residues. Germline values: CDR1 LGHDT, CDR2 YNNKEL (reference sequence). V lost 4 bases and J lost 6, with 18 bases in between. CDR3 bases: TGTGCCAGCAGCCTCCGGACAGTTAAAGTAGCCGGGGAGCTGTTTTTT. It yields the protein CASSLRTVKVAGELFF.

The chain uses TRBV12-5 and TRBJ2-5, with TRBD2 matching 8 bases. The CDR3 is 16 residues long. Unmatched junction bases numbered 4, after V lost 1 base and J lost 0 bases. CDR1 is LGHNT, CDR2 FRNRAP, per germline. The CDR3 region has the DNA TGTGCTAGTGGTTTGGGTTCGGGGGGGTACCAAGAGACCCAGTACTTC. This codes for CASGLGSGGYQETQYF.

This clone appeared a single time. The V and J genes are TRBV10-3 and TRBJ2-1; 9 bases agree with TRBD2. CDR1 is ENHRY and CDR2 is SYGVKD in the germline V gene. Unmatched junction bases numbered 9, after V lost 7 bases and J lost 5 bases. The CDR3 runs 15 residues. DNA for the CDR3: TGTGCCATCACTCCCGGGGGACTAGCCCACAATGAGCAGTTCTTC. Translated: CAITPGGLAHNEQFF.

This clone has a single count. The gene calls are TRBV11-3 and TRBJ1-6; D is unclear. The V and J ends lost 5 bases and 2 bases respectively, with 7 bases between them. This CDR3 contains 14 residues. Germline loops: CDR1 SGHNT, CDR2 YENEEA. The CDR3 coding sequence is TGTGCCAGCAGCCACAATCCCTATAATTCACCCCTCCACTTT. Translating it yields CASSHNPYNSPLHF.

The J gene is TRBJ2-2, the V gene TRBV2; D possibly corresponds to TRBD1 (5 bases). The germline gives CDR1 SNHLY, CDR2 FYNNEI. This CDR3 is 14 amino acids long. V lost 4 bases to trimming and J lost 1 base, with 7 bases between them. The CDR3 coding sequence is TGTGCCAGCAGTGCCCAGGGGAACACCGGGGAGCTGTTTTTT. Protein product: CASSAQGNTGELFF.

The chain combines TRBV5-1 with TRBJ2-7, with 8 bases aligning to TRBD2. Germline V gene sequence: CDR1 SGHRS, CDR2 YFSETQ. The length of the CDR3 is 14 residues. After removal of 4 bases from V and 5 bases from J, the junction contained 8 bases not matched to a gene. CDR3 sequence: CASSRGGSTDEQYF. The CDR3 nucleotides are TGCGCCAGCAGCCGGGGGGGCAGTACGGACGAGCAGTACTTC.